The rows below give T cell receptor beta chains drawn from one sample of a study of memory CD8 T cells in hepatitis C reinfection. The table came from immunoSEQ multiplex PCR; TCRdb's copy has only in-frame clones and leaves some out. The sample lists about 50,000 clones; roughly 87% were seen once. The material sequenced was naive CD8+ T cells sorted from blood. The receptors derive from a man younger than 30 with hepatitis C virus infection. Both conserved end residues are part of each CDR3. D genes are given only for firm matches. Only part of the rows carry a size: once, few, many, or a class if the clone is expanded.

clone_size j_call v_call d_call cdr3_aa cdr3_nt
NA TRBJ2-1 TRBV7-8 TRBD1 CASRKQGAYNEQFF TGTGCCAGCAGAAAACAGGGGGCTTACAATGAGCAGTTCTTC
NA TRBJ1-2 TRBV29-1 TRBD1 CSVVGAATGTGYTF TGCAGCGTTGTAGGGGCCGCGACAGGGACAGGCTACACCTTC
NA TRBJ2-2 TRBV5-1 NA CASRSRTDNTGELFF TGCGCCAGCAGGTCCAGGACAGACAACACCGGGGAGCTGTTTTTT
NA TRBJ2-7 TRBV6-4 TRBD2 CASSDSWPLAGGGSSYEQYF TGTGCCAGCAGTGACTCATGGCCACTAGCGGGAGGCGGCAGCTCCTACGAGCAGTACTTC
NA TRBJ2-1 TRBV7-9 TRBD2 CASTPRASGVNEQFF TGTGCCAGCACCCCCCGGGCTAGCGGGGTCAATGAGCAGTTCTTC
NA TRBJ1-1 TRBV14 NA CASSQVGARDTEAFF TGTGCCAGCAGCCAAGTTGGGGCTCGGGACACTGAAGCTTTCTTT
once TRBJ2-7 TRBV18 NA CASFTRGWLAWSYEQYF TGTGCCAGCTTCACCCGCGGGTGGCTAGCGTGGTCCTACGAGCAGTACTTC
NA TRBJ2-7 TRBV4-1 TRBD1 CASSPPDRVHEQYF TGCGCCAGCAGCCCCCCGGACAGGGTCCACGAGCAGTACTTC
NA TRBJ2-1 TRBV27 NA CASSSLGPAYNEQFF TGTGCCAGCAGTTCCCTAGGTCCCGCCTACAATGAGCAGTTCTTC
NA TRBJ1-4 TRBV12-5 NA CASGSSILRGGATNEKLFF TGTGCTAGTGGTTCCAGCATCCTTAGGGGCGGGGCAACTAATGAAAAACTGTTTTTT
NA TRBJ1-1 TRBV6-5 NA CASSYPGDTEAFF TGTGCCAGCAGTTACCCCGGTGACACTGAAGCTTTCTTT
NA TRBJ2-2 TRBV27 NA CASSLTGGTGELFF TGTGCCAGCAGTCTAACCGGGGGCACCGGGGAGCTGTTTTTT
NA TRBJ2-2 TRBV27 NA CASSSGLHTGELFF TGTGCCAGCAGTTCGGGACTCCACACCGGGGAGCTGTTTTTT
NA TRBJ2-1 TRBV7-9 TRBD2 CASSSWTSDYNEQFF TGTGCCAGCAGCTCTTGGACTAGCGACTACAATGAGCAGTTCTTC
NA TRBJ2-2 TRBV19 TRBD1 CASSWGTGGSTGELFF TGTGCCAGTAGTTGGGGAACAGGGGGGTCAACCGGGGAGCTGTTTTTT
NA TRBJ2-3 TRBV7-3 TRBD2 CASSPGLAGVGSTDTQYF TGTGCCAGCAGCCCCGGACTAGCGGGAGTAGGTAGCACAGATACGCAGTATTTT
NA TRBJ1-6 TRBV12-5 NA CASGLADSFFSPLHF TGTGCTAGTGGTTTGGCTGACAGCTTTTTCTCCCCCCTCCACTTT
NA TRBJ1-6 TRBV9 NA CASSEGGGDDSPLHF TGTGCCAGCAGCGAAGGGGGGGGAGATGATTCACCCCTCCACTTT
NA TRBJ2-3 TRBV5-1 NA CASSLYGWDTQYF TGCGCCAGCAGCTTGTACGGTTGGGATACGCAGTATTTT
NA TRBJ1-2 TRBV7-2 TRBD1 CASSLLGTAGGYTF TGTGCCAGCAGCTTACTAGGGACAGCTGGTGGCTACACCTTC
once TRBJ1-6 TRBV4-1 NA CASSQDRGVGSPLHF TGCGCCAGCAGCCAAGATCGGGGTGTGGGCTCACCCCTCCACTTT
NA TRBJ1-5 TRBV7-8 NA CASSPRGVIAGEDGQPQHF TGTGCCAGCAGCCCCAGAGGGGTTATTGCGGGGGAGGACGGGCAGCCCCAGCATTTT
NA TRBJ2-5 TRBV4-1 NA CASSQVPGRETQYF TGCGCCAGCAGCCAAGTTCCAGGGCGAGAGACCCAGTACTTC
once TRBJ2-7 TRBV11-2 TRBD1 CASSSGGYEQYF TGTGCCAGCAGCTCAGGGGGCTACGAGCAGTACTTC
NA TRBJ2-1 TRBV2 NA CATSEGWRDNEQFF TGTGCCACCTCGGAGGGGTGGCGAGACAATGAGCAGTTCTTC
NA TRBJ2-2 TRBV10-3 NA CAILRDTAFPGELFF TGTGCCATCCTCCGGGACACCGCCTTCCCCGGGGAGCTGTTTTTT
NA TRBJ2-3 TRBV10-3 TRBD2 CAISGGLASTDTQYF TGTGCCATCAGTGGGGGACTAGCGAGCACAGATACGCAGTATTTT
NA TRBJ2-5 TRBV4-1 TRBD1 CASSRRQGDETQYF TGCGCCAGCAGCCGTCGACAGGGAGATGAGACCCAGTACTTC
NA TRBJ2-7 TRBV4-1 TRBD2 CASSLTSGAYYEQYF TGCGCCAGCAGCCTTACTAGCGGGGCCTACTACGAGCAGTACTTC
NA TRBJ2-3 TRBV9 TRBD2 CASSVEERDTDTQYF TGTGCCAGCAGCGTAGAGGAGCGGGACACAGATACGCAGTATTTT
NA TRBJ1-2 TRBV6-1 TRBD1 CATQDRGHDYGYTF TGTGCCACCCAGGACAGGGGGCATGACTATGGCTACACCTTC
NA TRBJ1-1 TRBV2 NA CAGGGGGNTEAFF TGTGCCGGCGGGGGGGGCGGAAACACTGAAGCTTTCTTT
NA TRBJ2-3 TRBV7-6 NA CASSPPNEGRGTDTQYF TGTGCCAGCAGCCCCCCGAACGAGGGCCGTGGCACAGATACGCAGTATTTT